This T cell receptor beta chain came from a study of blood T cell repertoires in COVID-19. About the study: Researchers got acute and convalescent COVID-19 samples from the United States, Italy and Spain. Nucleic acid was either cDNA or gDNA, and it came from T cells, B-cell-depleted T cells, or PBMCs.

In Seattle, patients joined the study during active infection and were tracked longitudinally. Trimming left V 1 base short and J 4 bases short, with 6 bases between. The CDR3 has 13 residues. Germline V gives CDR1 LNHDA, CDR2 SQIVND (reference sequence). Per the study methods: Amplifying reference gene primers gave estimates of nucleated cell counts. Sequencing used immunoSEQ multiplex PCR; TCRdb keeps in-frame clones, though not all of them. V and J calls and clone size are those listed in that table; D and trimming were worked out from the DNA. The sample records around 330,000 clones, around 89% being singletons. On this clone: This sample also contains other DNA sequences that code for the same CDR3.

The chain is built from TRBV19 and TRBJ2-3, with TRBD1 as a possible D gene (6 bases). This TCR was recovered from a woman aged 25 to 39 with COVID-19, enrolled during active disease. The sequenced sample was peripheral blood. The CDR3 region has the DNA TGTGCCAGTAGTATAGGGGGGCCAGATACGCAGTATTTT. Translated: CASSIGGPDTQYF. Full variable domain (rest looked up from reference TRBV19 and TRBJ2-3): DGGITQSPKYLFRKEGQNVTLSCEQNLNHDAMYWYRQDPGQGLRLIYYSQIVNDFQKGDIAEGYSVSREKKESFPLTVTSAQKNPTAFYLCASSIGGPDTQYFGPGTRLTVL.